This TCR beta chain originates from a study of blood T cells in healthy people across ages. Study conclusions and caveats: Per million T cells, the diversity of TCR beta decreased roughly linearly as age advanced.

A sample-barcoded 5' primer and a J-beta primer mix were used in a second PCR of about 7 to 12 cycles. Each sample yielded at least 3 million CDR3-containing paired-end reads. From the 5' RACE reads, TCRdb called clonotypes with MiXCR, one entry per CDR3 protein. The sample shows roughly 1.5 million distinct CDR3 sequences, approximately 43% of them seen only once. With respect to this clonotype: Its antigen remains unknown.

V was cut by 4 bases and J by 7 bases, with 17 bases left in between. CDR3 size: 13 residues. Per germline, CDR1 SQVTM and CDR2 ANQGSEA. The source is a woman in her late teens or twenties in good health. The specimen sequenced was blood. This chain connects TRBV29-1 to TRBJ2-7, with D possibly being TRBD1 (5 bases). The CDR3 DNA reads TGCAGCGTTGCCCCACCAGGGAATCCTGAGCAGTACTTC. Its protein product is CSVAPPGNPEQYF.